These T cell receptor beta chains were read from a single sample in a study of blood T cell repertoires in COVID-19. The data were produced by immunoSEQ multiplex PCR, yet TCRdb's version contains in-frame clones alone and is incomplete. The sample consists of approximately 65,000 clones, 90% of them appearing once. The sample was peripheral blood. All receptors come from a woman under 30 with acute or convalescent COVID-19. The CDR3 runs from the conserved cysteine through the conserved F or W. Fields, in order: V gene, clone size, J gene, D gene, CDR3 DNA, CDR3 protein. A D gene is named only where the DNA matches it firmly. Clone size is stated in some rows and not others, as once, few, many or a class when expanded.

>TRBV19|-|TRBJ2-1|-
TGTGCCAGTAGTACCGCACCAGGGGCTAGGCAGCAAGAGCAGTTCTTC
CASSTAPGARQQEQFF
>TRBV3-1/TRBV3-2|-|TRBJ2-5|-
TGTGCCAGCAGCCCCCGGTTTGCTAGCGGAAGGGGGGTCCAAGAGACCCAGTACTTC
CASSPRFASGRGVQETQYF
>TRBV4-1|-|TRBJ2-3|TRBD2
TGCGCCAGCAGCCAAGATGGACTAGCGGGAAGAGATACGCAGTATTTT
CASSQDGLAGRDTQYF
>TRBV7-2|-|TRBJ2-1|-
TGTGCCAGCAGGTTAGACATAAACTCCTACAATGAGCAGTTCTTC
CASRLDINSYNEQFF
>TRBV5-1|-|TRBJ1-2|TRBD1
TGCGCCAGCAGCTCTAGGACAGGGCGCTATGGCTACACCTTC
CASSSRTGRYGYTF
>TRBV5-6|-|TRBJ1-1|TRBD1
TGTGCCAGCAGCCTGAGGTATCCGGGACAGGGGGCGGGCACTGAAGCTTTCTTT
CASSLRYPGQGAGTEAFF
>TRBV6-6|-|TRBJ2-5|TRBD1
TGTGCCAGCAGAGGGACAGGGGGAGAGACCCAGTACTTC
CASRGTGGETQYF
>TRBV7-9|-|TRBJ2-3|-
TGTGCCAGCAGCTTAGCTTCCCTAAGACTGGCCAGCACAGATACGCAGTATTTT
CASSLASLRLASTDTQYF
>TRBV11-2|-|TRBJ1-1|TRBD1
TGTGCCAGCAGCTTACTTGGACAGGGGGCTTCTGAAGCTTTCTTT
CASSLLGQGASEAFF
>TRBV30|-|TRBJ1-5|-
TGTGCCTGGAGTTCATCGGCGGCAGGGATTAGCAATCAGCCCCAGCATTTT
CAWSSSAAGISNQPQHF
>TRBV19|-|TRBJ1-1|TRBD1
TGTGCCAGTAGTACCCTTTTCATAACAGGGGCGAACACTGAAGCTTTCTTT
CASSTLFITGANTEAFF
>TRBV5-1|-|TRBJ2-2|-
TGCGCCAGCAGCTTCGGGACTGACCGGACGGTGAACACCGGGGAGCTGTTTTTT
CASSFGTDRTVNTGELFF
>TRBV6-2/TRBV6-3|-|TRBJ1-3|-
TGTGCCAGCAGTCAGCCGCCAGGAACCTCTGGAAACACCATATATTTT
CASSQPPGTSGNTIYF
>TRBV7-6|-|TRBJ2-2|-
TGTGCCAGCAGCCTCACAGACGCGAACACCGGGGAGCTGTTTTTT
CASSLTDANTGELFF
>TRBV12-5|-|TRBJ2-5|TRBD2
TGTGCTAGTGGTTTTGGGGGGGGAGGGCAAGAGACCCAGTACTTC
CASGFGGGGQETQYF
>TRBV5-6|-|TRBJ2-3|-
TGTGCCAGCAGCTCGCCGGGACTTTCTAGCACAGATACGCAGTATTTT
CASSSPGLSSTDTQYF
>TRBV9|once|TRBJ1-1|TRBD1
TGTGCCAGCAGCGTAGGGGACAGGGACACTGAAGCTTTCTTT
CASSVGDRDTEAFF
>TRBV5-1|-|TRBJ1-1|TRBD1
TGCGCCAGCAGCCTAACAGGGGCGAACACTGAAGCTTTCTTT
CASSLTGANTEAFF
>TRBV6-5|-|TRBJ1-3|-
TGTGCCAGCAGTTCGTCCGACAGATTCACTGGAAACACCATATATTTT
CASSSSDRFTGNTIYF
>TRBV6-5|-|TRBJ2-7|TRBD1
TGTGCCAGCAGCCCCGCTCCGGGACAGGGGTACGAGCAGTACTTC
CASSPAPGQGYEQYF
>TRBV7-9|few|TRBJ2-1|-
TGTGCCAGCAGCTTTAGGGGTATAGAGTTCTTC
CASSFRGIEFF
>TRBV4-3|-|TRBJ1-4|-
TGCGCCAGCAGCCAAGTTGGAGTGAATACTAATGAAAAACTGTTTTTT
CASSQVGVNTNEKLFF
>TRBV4-1|-|TRBJ1-1|-
TGCGCCAGCAGCCAAGAACGGTCCGTACTGAACACTGAAGCTTTCTTT
CASSQERSVLNTEAFF
>TRBV14|-|TRBJ1-1|TRBD1
TGTGCCAGCAGCCGACAGGGAAACACTGAAGCTTTCTTT
CASSRQGNTEAFF
>TRBV6-2/TRBV6-3|once|TRBJ1-1|TRBD1
TGTGCCAGCAGCCCAGGGGGCACGGGTACTGAAGCTTTCTTT
CASSPGGTGTEAFF
>TRBV7-2|once|TRBJ1-6|-
TGTGCCAGCAGCTTAAGTGGGAGGGGCTATAATTCACCCCTCCACTTT
CASSLSGRGYNSPLHF
>TRBV10-1|-|TRBJ2-1|TRBD2
TGCGCCAGCACCTTAGCTCTGGGACTAGCGGGGTTTTACTACAATGAGCAGTTCTTC
CASTLALGLAGFYYNEQFF
>TRBV7-8|-|TRBJ2-3|TRBD1
TGTGCCAGCAGCTTAGAGACAGACAGGGTTAGCACAGATACGCAGTATTTT
CASSLETDRVSTDTQYF
>TRBV19|-|TRBJ1-1|-
TGTGCCAGCAAAACAGGGAACACTGAAGCTTTCTTT
CASKTGNTEAFF